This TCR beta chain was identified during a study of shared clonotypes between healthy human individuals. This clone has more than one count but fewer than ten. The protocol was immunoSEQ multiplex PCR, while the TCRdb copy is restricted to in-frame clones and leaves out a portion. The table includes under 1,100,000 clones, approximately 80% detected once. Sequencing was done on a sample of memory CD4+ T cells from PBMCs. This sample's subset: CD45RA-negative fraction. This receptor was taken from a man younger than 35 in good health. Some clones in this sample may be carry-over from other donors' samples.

CDR3 coding DNA: TGTGCCAGCAGTTTGCCCCGTTACTACGAGCAGTACTTC. Its protein product is CASSLPRYYEQYF. This rearrangement joins TRBV28 to TRBJ2-7, with unresolved D. The V end lost 3 bases, the J end lost 3 bases, and 9 bases lay between the germline ends. The CDR3 has 13 amino acids. Germline assignment: CDR1 MDHEN and CDR2 SYDVKM.